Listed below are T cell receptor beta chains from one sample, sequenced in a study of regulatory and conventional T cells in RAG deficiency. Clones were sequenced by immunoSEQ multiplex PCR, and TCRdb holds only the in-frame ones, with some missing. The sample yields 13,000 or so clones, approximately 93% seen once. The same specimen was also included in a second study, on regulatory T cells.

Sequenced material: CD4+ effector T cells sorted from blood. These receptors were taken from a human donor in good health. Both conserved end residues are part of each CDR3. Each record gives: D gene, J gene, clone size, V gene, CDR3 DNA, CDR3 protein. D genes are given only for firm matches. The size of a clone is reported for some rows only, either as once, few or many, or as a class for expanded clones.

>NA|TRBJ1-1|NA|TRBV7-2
TGTGCCAGCAGCTTAGCTATGAACACTGAAGCTTTCTTT
CASSLAMNTEAFF
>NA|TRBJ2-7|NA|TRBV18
TGTGCCAGCTCACCTGAAGGGGTCTTGGGGCAGTACTTC
CASSPEGVLGQYF
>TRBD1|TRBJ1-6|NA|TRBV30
TGTGCCTGGAGGCGAACCGGGACAGCGAATTCACCCCTCCACTTT
CAWRRTGTANSPLHF
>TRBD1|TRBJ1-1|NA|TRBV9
TGTGCCAGCAGCACACGGACAGGGGTGAGCACTGAAGCTTTCTTT
CASSTRTGVSTEAFF
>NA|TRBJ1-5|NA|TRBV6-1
TGTGCCAGCAGACACGGACACGAGAATCAGCCCCAGCATTTT
CASRHGHENQPQHF
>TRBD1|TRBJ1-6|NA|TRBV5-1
TGCGCCAGCAGCGTAGCAGGGGGCGAGTACGGTTCACCCCTCCACTTT
CASSVAGGEYGSPLHF
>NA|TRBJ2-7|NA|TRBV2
TGTGCCAGCAGCCACTCAACCTACGAGCAGTACTTC
CASSHSTYEQYF
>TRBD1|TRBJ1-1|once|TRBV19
TGTGCCAGTATTCCGGGACAGAGTATGAACACTGAAGCTTTCTTT
CASIPGQSMNTEAFF
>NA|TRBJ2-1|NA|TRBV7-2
TGTGCCAGCAGCTTAGGCAACAGTTACAATGAGCAGTTCTTC
CASSLGNSYNEQFF
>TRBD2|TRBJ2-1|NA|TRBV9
TGTGCCAGCAGCATCTTAGCGGGAGGGCCGAGGAATGAGCAGTTCTTC
CASSILAGGPRNEQFF
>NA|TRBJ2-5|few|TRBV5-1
TGCGCCAGCAGCTTGGGCCAGCTGGGGGAGACCCAGTACTTC
CASSLGQLGETQYF
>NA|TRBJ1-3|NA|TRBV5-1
TGCGCCAGCAGCTTGACGGGCCAGGATGGAAACACCATATATTTT
CASSLTGQDGNTIYF
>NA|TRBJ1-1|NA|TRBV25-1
TGTGCCAGCAGTGACGGTTGGGGGAGACGGACTGAAGCTTTCTTT
CASSDGWGRRTEAFF
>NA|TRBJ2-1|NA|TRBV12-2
TGTGCAAGTCGCTTAATTCCTCGGCCCCGACGTTACAATGAGCAGTTCTTC
CASRLIPRPRRYNEQFF
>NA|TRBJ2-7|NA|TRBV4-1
TGCGCCAGCAGCCAAGAGGTTGTCGGGGTCTCCTACGAGCAGTACTTC
CASSQEVVGVSYEQYF
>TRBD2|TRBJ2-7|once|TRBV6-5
TGTGCCAGCAGTCTGGGGACTAGCGGCTACGAGCAGTACTTC
CASSLGTSGYEQYF
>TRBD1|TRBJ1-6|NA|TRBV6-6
TGTGCCAGCAGCCCGGGACAGGGCAAAAGATCACCCCTCCACTTT
CASSPGQGKRSPLHF
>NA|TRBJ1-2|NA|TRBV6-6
TGTGCCAGCAGTTCCAGGGCCACTAACTATGGCTACACCTTC
CASSSRATNYGYTF
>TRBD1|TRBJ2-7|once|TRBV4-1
TGCGCCAGCAGCCAAGAGGACAGGGAGTACGAGCAGTACTTC
CASSQEDREYEQYF
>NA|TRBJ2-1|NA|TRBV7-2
TGTGCCAGCAGCCAGGACTTTTACAATGAGCAGTTCTTC
CASSQDFYNEQFF
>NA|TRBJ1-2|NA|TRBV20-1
TGCAGTGCTAGAGTAATGGGTGGCTACACCTTC
CSARVMGGYTF
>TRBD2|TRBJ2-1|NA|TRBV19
TGTGCCAGTAGTTTTACTAGCGGGAGCGTTGGTGAGCAGTTCTTC
CASSFTSGSVGEQFF
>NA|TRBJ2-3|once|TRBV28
TGTGCCAGCAGTGCTAGGAGCACAGATACGCAGTATTTT
CASSARSTDTQYF
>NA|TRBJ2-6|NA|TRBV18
TGTGCCAGCTCCCCGCCTAAGGCCTCTGGGGCCAACGTCCTGACTTTC
CASSPPKASGANVLTF
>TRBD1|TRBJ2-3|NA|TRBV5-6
TGTGCCAGCAGCTTGGCCGGGACAGGGTTCACAGATACGCAGTATTTT
CASSLAGTGFTDTQYF
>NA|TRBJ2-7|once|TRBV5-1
TGCGCCAGCAGCACGGACAGCCTATCCTACGAGCAGTACTTC
CASSTDSLSYEQYF
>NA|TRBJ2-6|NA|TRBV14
TGTGCCAGCAGCCTTGACTCGGGTGCCAGAAGCTCTGGGGCCAACGTCCTGACTTTC
CASSLDSGARSSGANVLTF
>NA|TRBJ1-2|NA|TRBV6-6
TGTGCCAGCAGGATGAGCGAGGGAGGAGGCTACACCTTC
CASRMSEGGGYTF
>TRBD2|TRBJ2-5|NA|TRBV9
TGTGCCAGCAGCGTAGTGGGAGGGTTTCAGGGGACCCAGTACTTC
CASSVVGGFQGTQYF
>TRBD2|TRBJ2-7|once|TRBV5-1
TGCGCCAGCAGCTTTGGGACTAGCGGAACTTACGAGCAGTACTTC
CASSFGTSGTYEQYF
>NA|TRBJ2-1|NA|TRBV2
TGTGCCAGCAGTGAAAGGGTCTACAATGAGCAGTTCTTC
CASSERVYNEQFF
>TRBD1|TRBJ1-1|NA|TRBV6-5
TGTGCCAGCAGTCAACAGGGGGGTGACACTGAAGCTTTCTTT
CASSQQGGDTEAFF
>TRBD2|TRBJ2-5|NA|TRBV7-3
TGTGCCAGCAGCCAGACTAGCGGGATTCGGGAGACCCAGTACTTC
CASSQTSGIRETQYF
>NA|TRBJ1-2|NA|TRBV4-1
TGCGCCAGCAGCCATACCGGGAGACGACCGGATGGCTACACCTTC
CASSHTGRRPDGYTF
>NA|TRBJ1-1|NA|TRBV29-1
TGCAGCGTGGCGGGCGGCGACACTGAAGCTTTCTTT
CSVAGGDTEAFF
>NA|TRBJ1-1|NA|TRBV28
TGTGCCAGCAGTCCCCACCAGACAGGGAACACTGAAGCTTTCTTT
CASSPHQTGNTEAFF
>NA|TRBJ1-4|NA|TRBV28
TGTGCCAGCACCTGGAGGGGTCGGATGAATGAAAAACTGTTTTTT
CASTWRGRMNEKLFF
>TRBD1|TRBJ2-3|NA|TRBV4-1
TGCGCCAGCAGCCAAGGACAGGGGGGGAGCACAGATACGCAGTATTTT
CASSQGQGGSTDTQYF
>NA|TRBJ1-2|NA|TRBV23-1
TGCGCCAGCAGTCACGCCAGAGGTGGCTACACCTTC
CASSHARGGYTF